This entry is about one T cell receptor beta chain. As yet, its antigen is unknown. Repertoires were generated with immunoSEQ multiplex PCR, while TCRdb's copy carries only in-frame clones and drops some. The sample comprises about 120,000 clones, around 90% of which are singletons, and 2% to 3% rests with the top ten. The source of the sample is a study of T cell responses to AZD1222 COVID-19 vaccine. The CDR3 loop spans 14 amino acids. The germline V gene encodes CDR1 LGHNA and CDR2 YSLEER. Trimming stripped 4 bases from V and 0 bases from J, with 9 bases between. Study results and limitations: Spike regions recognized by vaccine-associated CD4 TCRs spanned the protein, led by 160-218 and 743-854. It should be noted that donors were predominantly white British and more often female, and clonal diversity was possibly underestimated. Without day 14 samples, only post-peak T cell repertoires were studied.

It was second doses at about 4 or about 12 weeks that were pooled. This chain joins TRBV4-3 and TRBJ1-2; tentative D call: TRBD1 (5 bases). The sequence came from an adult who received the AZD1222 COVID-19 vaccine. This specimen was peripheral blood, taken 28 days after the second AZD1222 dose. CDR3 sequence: CASSPRATNYGYTF. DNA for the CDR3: TGCGCCAGCAGCCCCAGGGCAACTAACTATGGCTACACCTTC.